These T cell receptor beta chains were read from a single sample in a study of cytomegalovirus exposure and HLA in healthy donors. Assay used: immunoSEQ multiplex PCR; TCRdb lists only in-frame clones, some missing. The top ten clones hold 2.9% of a sample with around 130,000 clones, roughly four fifths of them seen once. The sequencing input was PBMCs. The origin of the receptors is a woman in her 40s in good health and CMV-seropositive. CDR3s include the opening cysteine and the closing phenylalanine or tryptophan. D genes are given only for firm matches. Some rows mark clone size as missing; the rest say once, few, many or name a class of expanded clone.

D: TRBD2; size: -; V: TRBV6-4; J: TRBJ2-1; DNA: TGTGCCAGCAGCTCGACTAGCTTCAATGAGCAGTTCTTC; CDR3: CASSSTSFNEQFF
D: -; size: -; V: TRBV30; J: TRBJ1-6; DNA: TGTGCCTGGCTAGCGGGTAAAAGTTCACCCCTCCACTTT; CDR3: CAWLAGKSSPLHF
D: -; size: -; V: TRBV11-2; J: TRBJ2-7; DNA: TGTGCCAGCAGCTCGATAGCGGCGGTGAGCTCCTACGAGCAGTACTTC; CDR3: CASSSIAAVSSYEQYF
D: TRBD2; size: -; V: TRBV7-3; J: TRBJ2-1; DNA: TGTGCCAGCAGCCGCGGGGGGGGAGTCCCCAACAATGAGCAGTTCTTC; CDR3: CASSRGGGVPNNEQFF
D: -; size: -; V: TRBV5-6; J: TRBJ1-3; DNA: TGTGCCAGCAGCTTGGCCGTGAGGAGTGGAAACACCATATATTTT; CDR3: CASSLAVRSGNTIYF
D: -; size: once; V: TRBV4-1; J: TRBJ2-3; DNA: TGCGCCAGCAGCCACTTTAGCACAGATACGCAGTATTTT; CDR3: CASSHFSTDTQYF
D: TRBD1; size: -; V: TRBV6-1; J: TRBJ1-6; DNA: TGTGCCAGCAGTGAAGTGGACAGGTTGACACCCCTCCACTTT; CDR3: CASSEVDRLTPLHF
D: TRBD1; size: -; V: TRBV4-1; J: TRBJ2-3; DNA: TGCGCCAGCAGCCCTACGGACAGGTCAAAGATGACAGATACGCAGTATTTT; CDR3: CASSPTDRSKMTDTQYF
D: TRBD2; size: -; V: TRBV9; J: TRBJ2-7; DNA: TGTGCCAGCAGCGCGACTAGCGGGGCCGCCCACGAGCAGTACTTC; CDR3: CASSATSGAAHEQYF
D: TRBD2; size: -; V: TRBV5-1; J: TRBJ2-7; DNA: TGCGCCAGCAGCAGGGGACTAGCGGGGCTAGAACCCTACGAGCAGTACTTC; CDR3: CASSRGLAGLEPYEQYF